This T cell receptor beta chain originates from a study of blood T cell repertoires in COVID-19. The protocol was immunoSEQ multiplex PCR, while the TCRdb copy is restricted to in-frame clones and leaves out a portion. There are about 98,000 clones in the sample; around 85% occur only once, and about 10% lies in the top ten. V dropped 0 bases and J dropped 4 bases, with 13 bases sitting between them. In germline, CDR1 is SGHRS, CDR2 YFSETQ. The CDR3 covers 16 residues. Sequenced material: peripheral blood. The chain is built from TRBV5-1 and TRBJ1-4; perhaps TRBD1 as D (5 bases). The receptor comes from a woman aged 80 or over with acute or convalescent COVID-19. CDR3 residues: CASSLAGRGFNEKLFF. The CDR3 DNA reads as TGCGCCAGCAGCTTGGCCGGGCGGGGGTTTAATGAAAAACTGTTTTTT.